This is a list of T cell receptor beta chains from one sample in a study of T cells in Graves' hyperthyroidism and ophthalmopathy. TCRdb re-called the multiplex PCR reads with MiXCR, one entry per CDR3 protein. The repertoire includes more than 500,000 distinct CDR3 sequences, around 15% of them detected once, and approximately 15% sits in the top ten. The material sequenced was blood. The receptors shown here come from a woman aged 40 to 55 with Graves' hyperthyroidism. Each CDR3 is given with its conserved first and last residue. A D gene is named only where the DNA matches it firmly. Expanded clones get a size class; other rows say once, few or many, or leave the size out.

J gene: TRBJ2-3
D gene: -
V gene: TRBV20-1
clone size: -
CDR3 DNA: TGCAGTGCTAGTCGGGGGTTTCTCTCCGCAGATACGCAGTATTTT
CDR3 protein: CSASRGFLSADTQYF

J gene: TRBJ2-2
D gene: -
V gene: TRBV7-2
clone size: many
CDR3 DNA: TGTGCCAGCAGCTTAATCGGTAGCGACGCCGGGGAGCTGTTTTTT
CDR3 protein: CASSLIGSDAGELFF

J gene: TRBJ2-1
D gene: TRBD2
V gene: TRBV4-1
clone size: -
CDR3 DNA: TGTGCCAGCAGCCAAGATAATATGGGGGGGGGTGAGCAGTTCTTC
CDR3 protein: CASSQDNMGGGEQFF

J gene: TRBJ1-2
D gene: TRBD1
V gene: TRBV29-1
clone size: -
CDR3 DNA: TGCAGCGTCGCCGGGACAGGGGACATTCTCTTCAACTATGGCTACACCTTC
CDR3 protein: CSVAGTGDILFNYGYTF

J gene: TRBJ2-3
D gene: -
V gene: TRBV28
clone size: few
CDR3 DNA: TGTGCCAGCAGTAGCCGACTGACTAGCACAGATACGCAGTATTTT
CDR3 protein: CASSSRLTSTDTQYF

J gene: TRBJ1-1
D gene: -
V gene: TRBV20-1
clone size: few
CDR3 DNA: TGCAGTGCTAGAGTCCCGGACAAATACACTGAAGCTTTCTTT
CDR3 protein: CSARVPDKYTEAFF

J gene: TRBJ1-4
D gene: -
V gene: TRBV5-6
clone size: -
CDR3 DNA: TGTGCCAGCAGCAAGGGGGTAGCTAATGAAAAACTGTTTTTT
CDR3 protein: CASSKGVANEKLFF

J gene: TRBJ1-1
D gene: -
V gene: TRBV20-1
clone size: many
CDR3 DNA: TGCAGTGCTAATCTAAGACAGACGAACACTGAAGCTTTCTTT
CDR3 protein: CSANLRQTNTEAFF

J gene: TRBJ2-1
D gene: TRBD2
V gene: TRBV10-1
clone size: -
CDR3 DNA: TGCGCCAGCAGTGAGTCGCTAGCGGGACAAGCACAGTTCTTC
CDR3 protein: CASSESLAGQAQFF

J gene: TRBJ1-1
D gene: -
V gene: TRBV5-1
clone size: many
CDR3 DNA: TGCGCCAGCAGCCCGCAGGGGATTAACACTGAAGCTTTCTTT
CDR3 protein: CASSPQGINTEAFF

J gene: TRBJ1-1
D gene: -
V gene: TRBV20-1
clone size: many
CDR3 DNA: TGCAGTGCTAGTCTTAGGACGAACACTGAAGCTTTCTTT
CDR3 protein: CSASLRTNTEAFF

J gene: TRBJ2-2
D gene: -
V gene: TRBV19
clone size: -
CDR3 DNA: TGTGCCAGTAGTATATCGGGGAGTAGATCCGGGGAGCTGTTTTTT
CDR3 protein: CASSISGSRSGELFF

J gene: TRBJ2-7
D gene: TRBD2
V gene: TRBV5-5
clone size: many
CDR3 DNA: TGTGCCAGCAGCTTCAGCGGGGTGGGGTTGGGCGAGCAGTACTTC
CDR3 protein: CASSFSGVGLGEQYF

J gene: TRBJ1-6
D gene: TRBD1
V gene: TRBV11-2
clone size: -
CDR3 DNA: TGTGCCAGCAGCTCTGGACAGGGCAAGAATTCACCCCTCCACTTT
CDR3 protein: CASSSGQGKNSPLHF

J gene: TRBJ2-1
D gene: TRBD2
V gene: TRBV2
clone size: many
CDR3 DNA: TGTGCCAGCAAAGAAGGGACTAACTTCTACAATGAGCAGTTCTTC
CDR3 protein: CASKEGTNFYNEQFF

J gene: TRBJ2-6
D gene: -
V gene: TRBV28
clone size: many
CDR3 DNA: TGTGCCAGCACCGCAGGGGGGACCCCTGGGGCCAACGTCCTGACTTTC
CDR3 protein: CASTAGGTPGANVLTF

J gene: TRBJ1-6
D gene: -
V gene: TRBV6-1
clone size: many
CDR3 DNA: TGTGCCAGCAGGCAGGGACGTAAAAATTCACCCCTCCACTTT
CDR3 protein: CASRQGRKNSPLHF

J gene: TRBJ1-5
D gene: -
V gene: TRBV6-1
clone size: -
CDR3 DNA: TGTGCCAGCAGTAGAGAGGACGGTCAGCCCCAGCATTTT
CDR3 protein: CASSREDGQPQHF

J gene: TRBJ2-3
D gene: TRBD2
V gene: TRBV20-1
clone size: many
CDR3 DNA: TGCAGTGCTAGCGCTAGCGGGAGATCAGATACGCAGTATTTT
CDR3 protein: CSASASGRSDTQYF

J gene: TRBJ2-3
D gene: -
V gene: TRBV2
clone size: many
CDR3 DNA: TGTGCCGGGCGGGGTAGCACAGATACGCAGTATTTT
CDR3 protein: CAGRGSTDTQYF

J gene: TRBJ1-2
D gene: -
V gene: TRBV7-2
clone size: many
CDR3 DNA: TGTGCCAGCAGCCGTAATGATGACTATGGCTACACCTTC
CDR3 protein: CASSRNDDYGYTF

J gene: TRBJ2-3
D gene: TRBD2
V gene: TRBV20-1
clone size: many
CDR3 DNA: TGCAGTGCTACCACTAGCGGGAGTCGAGCAGATACGCAGTATTTT
CDR3 protein: CSATTSGSRADTQYF

J gene: TRBJ1-2
D gene: TRBD1
V gene: TRBV28
clone size: many
CDR3 DNA: TGTGCCAGCAGTACCGTTCCGGGACAGGGGAACTATGGCTACACCTTC
CDR3 protein: CASSTVPGQGNYGYTF

J gene: TRBJ2-3
D gene: -
V gene: TRBV10-2
clone size: few
CDR3 DNA: TGCGCCAGCAGTCCTCCGGGGGCTGCAGATACGCAGTATTTT
CDR3 protein: CASSPPGAADTQYF

J gene: TRBJ1-1
D gene: TRBD1
V gene: TRBV5-1
clone size: many
CDR3 DNA: TGCGCCAGCAGCCCCTGGACAGGACCGAACACTGAAGCTTTCTTT
CDR3 protein: CASSPWTGPNTEAFF

J gene: TRBJ2-5
D gene: -
V gene: TRBV7-9
clone size: many
CDR3 DNA: TGTGCCAGCAGCTTCTCCGCACCCCGGCAAGAGACCCAGTACTTC
CDR3 protein: CASSFSAPRQETQYF

J gene: TRBJ2-7
D gene: -
V gene: TRBV30
clone size: many
CDR3 DNA: TGTGCCTGCAGTTATCGGGACCCCTACCACGAGCAGTACTTC
CDR3 protein: CACSYRDPYHEQYF

J gene: TRBJ2-1
D gene: -
V gene: TRBV3-1
clone size: once
CDR3 DNA: TGTGCCAGCAGCCAAGATGAAACTGTCCTCATGGGCAATGAGCAGTTCTTC
CDR3 protein: CASSQDETVLMGNEQFF

J gene: TRBJ2-3
D gene: -
V gene: TRBV20-1
clone size: few
CDR3 DNA: TGCAGTGCCCTACCCCCTAGGAAATTAATCACAGATACGCAGTATTTT
CDR3 protein: CSALPPRKLITDTQYF

J gene: TRBJ1-5
D gene: -
V gene: TRBV6-1
clone size: few
CDR3 DNA: TGTGCCAGCAGTGGGTCCGGCCATAATCAGCCCCAGCATTTT
CDR3 protein: CASSGSGHNQPQHF

J gene: TRBJ1-2
D gene: -
V gene: TRBV29-1
clone size: -
CDR3 DNA: TGCAGCATCCTAAGGTTCGGGAACTATGGCTACACCTTC
CDR3 protein: CSILRFGNYGYTF

J gene: TRBJ2-5
D gene: -
V gene: TRBV7-9
clone size: -
CDR3 DNA: TGTGCCAGCAGCTTCCGGGGGGCGGGGACACAAGAGACCCAGTACTTC
CDR3 protein: CASSFRGAGTQETQYF

J gene: TRBJ2-7
D gene: -
V gene: TRBV24-1
clone size: many
CDR3 DNA: TGTGCCACCAGTGCTGGGGCTGGCGAGCAGTACTTC
CDR3 protein: CATSAGAGEQYF

J gene: TRBJ2-3
D gene: TRBD2
V gene: TRBV7-2
clone size: many
CDR3 DNA: TGTGCCAGCAGCTTAGGACTAGCGATCACAGATACGCAGTATTTT
CDR3 protein: CASSLGLAITDTQYF

J gene: TRBJ2-7
D gene: -
V gene: TRBV30
clone size: many
CDR3 DNA: TGTGCCTGGAGTGTAAGGGGACCGTCCTACGAGCAGTACTTC
CDR3 protein: CAWSVRGPSYEQYF

J gene: TRBJ2-2
D gene: TRBD1
V gene: TRBV5-6
clone size: -
CDR3 DNA: TGTGCCAGCAGCGCATTGACAGGGACGGCCGGGGAGCTGTTTTTT
CDR3 protein: CASSALTGTAGELFF

J gene: TRBJ1-5
D gene: TRBD1
V gene: TRBV2
clone size: many
CDR3 DNA: TGTGCCAGCAGTGAGGAACAGGGGCATCAGCCCCAGCATTTT
CDR3 protein: CASSEEQGHQPQHF

J gene: TRBJ2-2
D gene: -
V gene: TRBV20-1
clone size: few
CDR3 DNA: TGCAGTGCTAGAGCAATAGCCGGGGAGCTGTTTTTT
CDR3 protein: CSARAIAGELFF

J gene: TRBJ2-1
D gene: TRBD2
V gene: TRBV7-2
clone size: many
CDR3 DNA: TGTGCCAGCAGCCATCCTAGCGGGAGTTTGAATGAGCAGTTCTTC
CDR3 protein: CASSHPSGSLNEQFF

J gene: TRBJ2-3
D gene: -
V gene: TRBV20-1
clone size: -
CDR3 DNA: TGCAGTGCTAGAGTAGGGGAGTGGGTCACAGATACGCAGTATTTT
CDR3 protein: CSARVGEWVTDTQYF

J gene: TRBJ1-3
D gene: -
V gene: TRBV3-1
clone size: few
CDR3 DNA: TGTGCCAGCAGCCAAGGTGTCAGCTCTGGAAACACCATATATTTT
CDR3 protein: CASSQGVSSGNTIYF

J gene: TRBJ1-1
D gene: -
V gene: TRBV29-1
clone size: many
CDR3 DNA: TGCAGCGTGACGACCGGGACAATGAACACTGAAGCTTTCTTT
CDR3 protein: CSVTTGTMNTEAFF

J gene: TRBJ2-1
D gene: TRBD2
V gene: TRBV2
clone size: many
CDR3 DNA: TGTGCCAGCAGAGATACCGGGACTAGCGGGAACTATGAGCAGTTCTTC
CDR3 protein: CASRDTGTSGNYEQFF

J gene: TRBJ1-5
D gene: -
V gene: TRBV12-3/TRBV12-4
clone size: many
CDR3 DNA: TGTGCCAGCAGCCAAACAGGGTTCAGCAATCAGCCCCAGCATTTT
CDR3 protein: CASSQTGFSNQPQHF

J gene: TRBJ2-2
D gene: -
V gene: TRBV9
clone size: few
CDR3 DNA: TGTGCCAGCAGCGTAAGCGGTAGCGGTTCGGGGAAGGGGGAGCTGTTTTTT
CDR3 protein: CASSVSGSGSGKGELFF

J gene: TRBJ2-5
D gene: -
V gene: TRBV24-1
clone size: -
CDR3 DNA: TGTGCCACCAGTGATTTGGAGGAGACCCAGTACTTC
CDR3 protein: CATSDLEETQYF